The clone carrying this TCR beta chain was observed a few times. The antigen remains unidentified. A multiplex PCR was run with 60 Vbeta primers and 13 Jbeta primers. Data came from immunoSEQ multiplex PCR; TCRdb stores just in-frame clones and leaves some out. The table shows about 130,000 clones, with just under 80% occurring only once. This sample stems from a study of cytomegalovirus exposure and HLA in healthy donors. Study as a whole: In an earlier analysis, approximately 120 million unique TCR beta sequences were found from some 200 million T cells.

Points from the study as a whole: The classifier was said to identify cytomegalovirus status with high specificity and sensitivity.

The TCR originated in a young man in good health. The sample comprised PBMCs.

The CDR3 region has the DNA TGCGCCAGCAGCCAGATCGGACTTGGGGCCTACGAGCAGTACTTC. This codes for CASSQIGLGAYEQYF. This sequence joins TRBV4-1 and TRBJ2-7; a weak D match, TRBD2 (5 bases). Germline values: CDR1 MGHRA, CDR2 YSYEKL. This CDR3 has 15 amino acids. V was trimmed by 3 bases and J by 2 bases, leaving 14 bases between them.